The clone carrying this T cell receptor beta chain was counted at least ten times. No antigen is known for it. The data were obtained in a study of tumor-infiltrating lymphocytes in primary liver carcinoma. Across the study: With diameters of roughly 4 to 11 cm, tumors were stage T1-T3 N0M0. Study-wide findings and caveats: Tumor tissue displayed a significantly greater top-250-clone fraction than blood (p = 0.039). Whereas tumor region pairs overlapped more, tumor-adjacent and tumor-blood pairs overlapped less.

Making TCR beta cDNA involved approximately 520 ng total RNA and a constant-region primer. Investigators got TCR beta libraries out of three nested multiplex PCR rounds, done with slightly modified ARM-PCR. With TRBV1-TRBV30 forward primers and a C-beta reverse primer, the first two PCR rounds were run for nine to eleven cycles each. One entry per CDR3 protein, called by TCRdb with MiXCR from the multiplex PCR reads. The repertoire has about 120,000 distinct CDR3 sequences, around 70% of them found once; the top ten carry about 8%. From roughly 21-30 mg of unsorted bulk tissue, DNA and RNA were co-extracted together. Patients in the cohort were treatment-naive and living with chronic HBV infection. This CDR3 contains 14 residues. Trimming took 1 base from V and 13 from J, leaving 19 bases between them. Germline V CDR1 and CDR2: SGHVS, FQNEAQ.

The chain joins TRBV7-8 to TRBJ1-1, with D perhaps TRBD1 (5 bases). The origin of this receptor is a woman aged 60-75 years with primary liver carcinoma and hepatitis B virus infection. The sample was tumor-adjacent normal liver tissue. CDR3 residues: CASSLGGGTQSIFF. The CDR3 nucleotides read TGTGCCAGCAGCTTAGGAGGAGGGACTCAATCCATTTTCTTT.